This T cell receptor beta chain derives from a study of blood T cell repertoires in COVID-19. Study-wide background: Sites in the United States, Italy and Spain provided acute and convalescent COVID-19 samples. In each case, the material was cDNA or gDNA derived from T cells, B-cell-depleted T cells, or PBMCs.

This CDR3 comprises 14 residues. Germline V gives CDR1 MDHEN, CDR2 SYDVKM. V shed 6 bases and J shed 2 bases, with 14 bases lying between them. As handled by the study authors: Amplified reference gene primers provided the basis for estimating nucleated cell counts. Assay: immunoSEQ multiplex PCR; the TCRdb copy retains only in-frame clones and omits some. That table furnishes V, J and clone size, whereas the DNA furnished D and trimming. Of roughly 230,000 clones listed, approximately 88% are singletons. The source of this sequence is a man aged 35 to 55 with acute or convalescent COVID-19. Sequenced sample: peripheral blood. V and J are TRBV28 and TRBJ2-7; D might be TRBD1 (6 bases). The CDR3 loop reads CASSTNTGTYEQYF. DNA of the CDR3: TGTGCCAGCAGCACGAACACAGGGACCTACGAGCAGTACTTC.